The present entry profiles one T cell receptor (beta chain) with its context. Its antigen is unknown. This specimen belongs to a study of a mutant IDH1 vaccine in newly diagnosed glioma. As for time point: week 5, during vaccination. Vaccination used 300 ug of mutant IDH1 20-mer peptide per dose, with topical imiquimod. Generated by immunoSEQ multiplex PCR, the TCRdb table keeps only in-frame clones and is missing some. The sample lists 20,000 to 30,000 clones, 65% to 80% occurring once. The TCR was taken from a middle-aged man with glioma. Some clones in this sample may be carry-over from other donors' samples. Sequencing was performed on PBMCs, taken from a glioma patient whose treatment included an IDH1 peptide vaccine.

Here the CDR3 DNA reads TGTGCCAGCAGCCTGGGGACATTTCGGGGGATTTATAATTCACCCCTCCACTTT. It codes for CASSLGTFRGIYNSPLHF. The chain carries TRBV7-9 and TRBJ1-6, with a possible D match to TRBD1 (6 bases). V lost 5 bases, J lost 4 bases, and 21 bases lay in between. The germline gives CDR1 SEHNR, CDR2 FQNEAQ (reference sequence). This CDR3 has 18 residues.